This T cell receptor beta chain was sequenced during a study of CD8 T cells in ankylosing spondylitis. Scientists made TCR beta libraries using quantitative 5'-RACE with molecular barcodes. TCRdb recomputed calls from the 5' RACE reads with MiXCR, one row per CDR3 protein. Found here are about 200,000 distinct CDR3 sequences, just under 7.5% of them singletons; the top ten hold 11% to 15%. V dropped 3 bases and J dropped 0; count of bases not matched to a gene: 10. The CDR3 is 17 amino acids. In germline, CDR1 is SEHNR, CDR2 FQNEAQ (reference sequence). The table lists this clonotype with many counts. Antigen specificity is unknown. Study-wide points: Seven to nine highly homologous variants formed a TCR beta motif that appeared characteristic of ankylosing spondylitis blood.

This chain joins TRBV7-9 and TRBJ1-2, with 7 bases identical to TRBD1. The sequence came from a male donor with ankylosing spondylitis. Sequencing was carried out using blood, either unsorted or a sorted T cell fraction (not recorded which). The DNA for the CDR3 is TGTGCCAGCAGCTTCACGGGACAGCCACCGGCTAACTATGGCTACACCTTC. Its translation: CASSFTGQPPANYGYTF.